The 15 T cell receptor beta chains below come from one sample, sequenced in a study of breast tumors, draining lymph nodes, adjacent tissues. Breast cancer patients provided tissue from their axillary draining lymph nodes. TCRdb fed the multiplex PCR reads into MiXCR, producing one record per CDR3 protein. The sample consists of approximately 90,000 distinct CDR3 sequences, approximately 30% of them appearing once. Sequencing was done on a sample of axillary lymph node tissue. The receptors here all came from a female donor with breast cancer. Some clones in this sample may be carry-over from other donors' samples.

Regarding this clonotype: This sequence may be a read error, since a much larger clone differs from it by one base. The rearrangement uses TRBV5-1 and TRBJ1-1; TRBD1 might be the D (6 bases). Germline lookup yields CDR1 SGHRS and CDR2 YFSETQ. The CDR3 is made up of 15 amino acids. With 0 bases removed from V and 3 bases from J, the gap between germline ends came to 12 bases. The CDR3 sequence is CASSLAGHMHTEAFF. The CDR3 DNA reads as TGCGCCAGCAGCTTGGCGGGACACATGCACACTGAAGCTTTCTTT. Using reference TRBV5-1 and TRBJ1-1 for the parts outside the CDR3, the full variable domain is KAGVTQTPRYLIKTRGQQVTLSCSPISGHRSVSWYQQTPGQGLQFLFEYFSETQRNKGNFPGRFSGRQFSNSRSEMNVSTLELGDSALYLCASSLAGHMHTEAFFGQGTRLTVV.

With regard to this clonotype: A much larger clone differs by one base, so this may be a read error. This chain links TRBV14 with TRBJ2-7; no clear D. The V gene's germline CDR1 is SGHDN and CDR2 FVKESK. The CDR3 consists of 14 residues. CDR3 region: CASSLSRFSYEQSF. CDR3 coding DNA: TGTGCCAGCAGCCTGTCACGATTCTCCTACGAGCAGTCCTTC.

This clonotype was recorded a few times. The chain combines TRBV5-1 with TRBJ1-1; tentatively, D is TRBD1 (5 bases). CDR1 is SGHRS, CDR2 YFSETQ, per germline. The ends were cut back, 0 bases at V and 3 bases at J, with 12 bases in the middle. This CDR3 has 15 residues. CDR3 bases: TGCGCCAGCAGCTTGGGCCCACAGGATTACACTGAAGCTTTCTTT. Protein product: CASSLGPQDYTEAFF.

Many counts were recorded for this clonotype. The rearrangement joins TRBV7-9 to TRBJ2-3, with D unclear. In germline, CDR1 is SEHNR, CDR2 FQNEAQ (reference sequence). The CDR3 is 14 residues long. Trimming shortened V by 3 bases and J by 6 bases, and 13 bases separated the two germline ends. CDR3 region: CASSFASEVDTQYF. For the CDR3, the DNA is TGTGCCAGCAGCTTTGCGAGTGAGGTGGATACGCAGTATTTT.

In this sample, this clonotype turned up many times. The V gene is TRBV3-1, the J gene TRBJ1-5; D is undetermined. The CDR3 loop spans 15 amino acids. Germline values: CDR1 LGHDT, CDR2 YNNKEL (reference sequence). V lost 0 bases and J lost 2, with 8 bases in between. The CDR3 nucleotides are TGTGCCAGCAGCCAAGATTCCACTCGCAATCAGCCCCAGCATTTT. It encodes CASSQDSTRNQPQHF.

Ten or more counts support this clonotype. The rearrangement uses TRBV18 and TRBJ2-3; TRBD2 aligns across 10 bases. This CDR3 comprises 16 residues. After removal of 3 bases from V and 4 bases from J, the junction contained 7 bases not matched to a gene. Germline V lookup: CDR1 KGHSH, CDR2 LQKENI. The CDR3 coding sequence is TGTGCCAGCTCACCTACGGGGACTAGCGACGCAGATACGCAGTATTTT. Translated, it gives CASSPTGTSDADTQYF.

Points on this clonotype: One end of the junction is discordant with germline, which a read error may explain. The chain couples TRBV24-1 to TRBJ2-1, with 11 bases fitting TRBD2. CDR1 and CDR2 from the germline V gene are KGHDR and SFDVKD. The length of the CDR3 is 17 residues. CDR3 bases: TGTGCCACCAGTGACCCTACACTAGCGGGAGAGGTTAATGAGCAGTCCTTC. Translated: CATSDPTLAGEVNEQSF.

A few counts support this clonotype. The chain couples TRBV3-1 to TRBJ1-1; 8 nucleotides match TRBD1. Trimming at V came to 8 bases and at J to 6 bases, leaving 5 bases not matched to a gene. Germline V gives CDR1 LGHDT, CDR2 YNNKEL (reference sequence). The CDR3 totals 12 residues. CDR3 in amino acids: CASSGTGSEAFF. The CDR3 nucleotides read TGTGCCAGCTCAGGGACAGGATCTGAAGCTTTCTTT.

The chain joins TRBV20-1 to TRBJ1-4; D ambiguous. V lost 5 bases and J 8 bases, leaving 18 bases between the germline ends. Germline values: CDR1 DFQATT, CDR2 SNEGSKA (reference sequence). CDR3 size: 14 residues. The CDR3 nucleotides are TGCAGTGCTGTGTTGACGGGAGGGAACGAAAAACTGTTTTTT. Its translation: CSAVLTGGNEKLFF.

This clonotype was found many times. The rearrangement links TRBV6-1 to TRBJ2-3, with 7 positions matching TRBD2. CDR3 length: 16 residues. Losses at the gene ends were 3 bases for V and 6 bases for J; bases not matched to a gene: 12. CDR1 and CDR2 from the germline V gene are MNHNS and SASEGT. This chain's CDR3 is CASSDWGGSPTDTQYF. The CDR3 region has the DNA TGTGCCAGCAGTGATTGGGGGGGTTCCCCAACTGATACGCAGTATTTT.

The chain joins TRBV12-5 to TRBJ2-5; weak D call: TRBD1 (6 bases). Between the trimmed V and J ends, which lost 2 bases and 5 bases, there was a span of 24 bases. The CDR3 sequence is 18 residues long. Germline V lookup: CDR1 LGHNT, CDR2 FRNRAP. In nucleotides, the CDR3 is TGTGCTAGTGGTTTGTCCTCCAAGGAACAGGGTGGGTGCGAGACCCAGTACTTC. It translates to CASGLSSKEQGGCETQYF. The complete variable domain, with remaining parts taken from reference TRBV12-5 and TRBJ2-5, reads DARVTQTPRHKVTEMGQEVTMRCQPILGHNTVFWYRQTMMQGLELLAYFRNRAPLDDSGMPKDRFSAEMPDATLATLKIQPSEPRDSAVYFCASGLSSKEQGGCETQYFGPGTRLLVL.

There are a few counts of this clonotype. V is TRBV12-3 or TRBV12-4 and J is TRBJ1-1, with 7 nucleotides matching TRBD1. This CDR3 contains 15 residues. Trimming at V came to 5 bases and at J to 3 bases, leaving 9 bases not matched to a gene. CDR3 amino acids: CASSAGQSFDTEAFF. The CDR3 DNA is TGTGCCAGCAGTGCGGGACAGTCTTTTGACACTGAAGCTTTCTTT.

A remark on this clonotype: Germline is not matched at one junction end, which may reflect a read error. CDR3 DNA sequence: TGTGCCAGCATCGAGGTCGTCAATAGCAACCTGCCCCAGCATTTT. It yields the protein CASIEVVNSNLPQHF. V gene TRBV5-1 combines with J gene TRBJ1-5; unclear D gene. CDR3 length: 15 residues. Germline V gene data show CDR1 as SGHRS and CDR2 as YFSETQ.

This clonotype was detected many times. This sequence joins TRBV20-1 and TRBJ1-4, with no clear D. Germline CDR1 reads DFQATT; CDR2 reads SNEGSKA (reference sequence). CDR3 length equals 13 residues. V lost 2 bases and J 2 bases, leaving 6 bases between the germline ends. The CDR3 here is CSARRETNEKLFF. Written as DNA, the CDR3 is TGCAGTGCTAGACGGGAGACTAATGAAAAACTGTTTTTT.

The chain recombines TRBV6-2 or TRBV6-3 with TRBJ2-3; 12 bases are a match to TRBD2. Germline CDR1 is MNHEY and CDR2 is SVGEGT. Trimming removed 2 bases from V and 0 bases from J; junction bases left unmatched: 3. The CDR3 runs 17 residues. For the CDR3, the DNA is TGTGCCAGCAGTTACCGGACTAGCGGGACTAGCACAGATACGCAGTATTTT. It is translated as CASSYRTSGTSTDTQYF.